Each of the 26 T cell receptor beta chains below was sequenced from the same sample in a study of shared clonotypes between healthy human individuals. The data were produced by immunoSEQ multiplex PCR, yet TCRdb's version contains in-frame clones alone and is incomplete. Here the sample spans over a million clones, approximately 96% being singletons. The sample consisted of naive CD4+ T cells sorted from blood. Subset given: CD45RA+ positively selected. The receptors here all came from a man younger than 40 in good health.

The chain combines TRBV11-2 with TRBJ2-7, with 10 positions matching TRBD2. CDR1 and CDR2 from the germline V gene are SGHAT and FQNNGV. The CDR3 is 18 amino acids. V shed 1 base, J shed 3 bases, and the junction held 12 bases outside the gene matches. CDR3 protein: CASSLGFRASGSFYEQYF. CDR3 DNA: TGTGCCAGCAGCTTAGGGTTTAGAGCTAGCGGGAGCTTCTACGAGCAGTACTTC. The entire variable domain, with the rest obtained from reference TRBV11-2 and TRBJ2-7, is as follows: EAGVAQSPRYKIIEKRQSVAFWCNPISGHATLYWYQQILGQGPKLLIQFQNNGVVDDSQLPKDRFSAERLKGVDSTLKIQPAKLEDSAVYLCASSLGFRASGSFYEQYFGPGTRLTVT.

V usage is TRBV5-1 and J usage is TRBJ2-7; 8 bases are a match to TRBD2. The V gene's germline CDR1 is SGHRS and CDR2 YFSETQ. V was pared by 3 bases and J by 1 base, with 6 bases of the junction left unmatched. The CDR3 is 15 amino acids. The CDR3 DNA sequence: TGCGCCAGCAGCTCACTTAGCGGGACATCCTACGAGCAGTACTTC. It yields the protein CASSSLSGTSYEQYF.

V gene TRBV7-2 combines with J gene TRBJ1-2; D may be TRBD1 (6 bases). The ends were cut back, 1 base at V and 5 bases at J, with 14 bases in the middle. Germline V CDR1 and CDR2: SGHTA, FQGNSA. The CDR3 has 15 amino acids. Written as DNA, the CDR3 is TGTGCCAGCAGCTTAGGGGCGCGACAGGCTTATGGCTACACCTTC. Encoded protein: CASSLGARQAYGYTF. The full variable domain, with the rest looked up from reference TRBV7-2 and TRBJ1-2, is GAGVSQSPSNKVTEKGKDVELRCDPISGHTALYWYRQSLGQGLEFLIYFQGNSAPDKSGLPSDRFSAERTGGSVSTLTIQRTQQEDSAVYLCASSLGARQAYGYTFGSGTRLTVV.

The chain couples TRBV18 to TRBJ2-5, with 7 bases identical to TRBD2. Germline V gene sequence: CDR1 KGHSH, CDR2 LQKENI. The CDR3 is made up of 14 amino acids. Losses at the gene ends were 3 bases for V and 5 bases for J; bases not matched to a gene: 6. The CDR3, as DNA: TGTGCCAGCTCACCGGCGGGAGTCGGTGAGACCCAGTACTTC. This codes for CASSPAGVGETQYF. Based on the CDR3 plus reference TRBV18 and TRBJ2-5, the full variable domain is NAGVMQNPRHLVRRRGQEARLRCSPMKGHSHVYWYRQLPEEGLKFMVYLQKENIIDESGMPKERFSAEFPKEGPSILRIQQVVRGDSAAYFCASSPAGVGETQYFGPGTRLLVL.

The table lists this clone with a few counts. The rearrangement uses TRBV28 and TRBJ1-3, with D unclear. The CDR3 spans 15 residues. From germline, CDR1 is MDHEN and CDR2 SYDVKM. V lost 3 bases, J lost 0 bases, and 9 bases lay in between. DNA for the CDR3: TGTGCCAGCAGTTTGACGGGTTCCTCTGGAAACACCATATATTTT. Protein sequence: CASSLTGSSGNTIYF.

The chain links TRBV19 to TRBJ2-3; TRBD1 matches 9 bases. After removal of 7 bases from V and 5 bases from J, the junction contained 7 bases not matched to a gene. CDR3 size: 14 residues. Germline V gives CDR1 LNHDA, CDR2 SQIVND (reference sequence). The CDR3 reads CASTRDRVEDTQYF. CDR3 in DNA: TGTGCCAGTACCCGGGACAGGGTTGAAGATACGCAGTATTTT.

V gene TRBV19 combines with J gene TRBJ2-7; 7 nucleotides agree with TRBD2. Trimming cost V 3 bases and J 3 bases; bases outside gene matches: 14. Germline loops: CDR1 LNHDA, CDR2 SQIVND (reference sequence). The CDR3 consists of 17 residues. This chain's CDR3 is CASSIRGVDGLRYEQYF. For the CDR3, the DNA is TGTGCCAGTAGTATTCGGGGGGTTGATGGCCTTCGCTACGAGCAGTACTTC. The whole variable domain, filled in from reference TRBV19 and TRBJ2-7, reads DGGITQSPKYLFRKEGQNVTLSCEQNLNHDAMYWYRQDPGQGLRLIYYSQIVNDFQKGDIAEGYSVSREKKESFPLTVTSAQKNPTAFYLCASSIRGVDGLRYEQYFGPGTRLTVT.

The V and J genes are TRBV2 and TRBJ2-1; the D gene is possibly TRBD2 (5 bases). CDR1 is SNHLY, CDR2 FYNNEI, per germline. The V end lost 7 bases, the J end lost 0 bases, and 13 bases lay between the germline ends. CDR3 length equals 15 residues. CDR3 protein: CASKPASTSYNEQFF. As DNA, the CDR3 is TGTGCCAGCAAACCCGCTAGCACCTCCTACAATGAGCAGTTCTTC.

The CDR3 is CASSSRVSGPSHEQYF. The CDR3 DNA sequence: TGTGCCAGCAGCTCCAGGGTGTCGGGACCAAGCCACGAGCAGTACTTC. The rearrangement uses TRBV5-5 and TRBJ2-7; TRBD1 or TRBD2 may be the D gene (5 bases each). Trimming stripped 3 bases from V and 5 bases from J, with 21 bases between. The CDR3 runs 16 residues. CDR1 SGHKS and CDR2 YYEKEE come from the germline V gene (reference sequence). The full variable domain, its missing parts supplied by reference TRBV5-5 and TRBJ2-7, is DAGVTQSPTHLIKTRGQQVTLRCSPISGHKSVSWYQQVLGQGPQFIFQYYEKEERGRGNFPDRFSARQFPNYSSELNVNALLLGDSALYLCASSSRVSGPSHEQYFGPGTRLTVT.

This chain uses TRBV10-3 with TRBJ1-2; 10 bases match TRBD1. With 10 bases clipped from V and 3 bases from J, the junction kept 5 bases outside the gene matches. The CDR3 loop spans 13 amino acids. Germline V gene data show CDR1 as ENHRY and CDR2 as SYGVKD. DNA for the CDR3: TGTGCCACCAGGACAGGGGGGGACTATGGCTACACCTTC. The encoded protein is CATRTGGDYGYTF.

The rearrangement joins TRBV28 to TRBJ2-1; D possibly uses TRBD1 or TRBD2 (5 bases each). From germline, CDR1 is MDHEN and CDR2 SYDVKM. The CDR3 extends over 18 amino acids. The ends were cut back, 0 bases at V and 0 bases at J, with 15 bases in the middle. DNA for the CDR3: TGTGCCAGCAGTTTATGGGGGACCGGCGTGAGCTCCTACAATGAGCAGTTCTTC. This sequence encodes CASSLWGTGVSSYNEQFF.

The rearrangement uses TRBV12-1 and TRBJ1-4; the table's D call, TRBD1, has no DNA check behind it. TRBV12-1 is a known pseudogene. The CDR3 consists of 14 residues. CDR3 region: CASSPAPGGEKLFF. CDR3 DNA: TGTGCCAGCAGCCCTGCCCCAGGGGGTGAAAAACTGTTTTTT.

This sequence joins TRBV6-6 and TRBJ2-2, with TRBD1 as a possible D gene (6 bases). V lost 6 bases, J lost 5 bases, and 10 bases lay in between. The V gene's germline CDR1 is MNHNY and CDR2 SVGAGI (reference sequence). This CDR3 has 13 residues. The CDR3 DNA is TGTGCCAGCAGCCACAGGGAAACCGGGGAGCTGTTTTTT. Protein product: CASSHRETGELFF.

This chain connects TRBV4-3 to TRBJ2-7; D possibly corresponds to TRBD1 (6 bases). This CDR3 has 15 amino acids. Trimming took off 2 bases at V and 5 bases at J, with 16 bases between the two ends. Looked up from germline, CDR1 is LGHNA and CDR2 is YSLEER. This chain's CDR3 is CASSQRRDTSNEQYF. The CDR3 DNA sequence: TGCGCCAGCAGCCAACGCCGGGACACCAGCAACGAGCAGTACTTC.

The chain links TRBV5-4 to TRBJ2-7; 9 bases agree with TRBD2. The CDR3 spans 13 residues. With 9 bases clipped from V and 5 bases from J, the junction kept 9 bases outside the gene matches. Looked up from germline, CDR1 is SGHNT and CDR2 is YYREEE (reference sequence). In DNA, the CDR3 is TGTGCCATCAACTTAGCGGGAGTTGACGAGCAGTACTTC. It encodes CAINLAGVDEQYF.

The V call is TRBV27, the J call TRBJ2-3, with 8 bases matching TRBD2. V was clipped by 2 bases and J by 0 bases; unmatched bases: 4. Germline V gene data show CDR1 as MNHEY and CDR2 as SMNVEV (reference sequence). CDR3 length: 16 residues. As DNA, the CDR3 is TGTGCCAGCAGTTTAGGCGGCGGGAGGAGCACAGATACGCAGTATTTT. Amino acid sequence: CASSLGGGRSTDTQYF.

This rearrangement joins TRBV7-6 to TRBJ2-1; no firm D call. This CDR3 contains 17 residues. Germline CDR1 reads SGHVS; CDR2 reads FNYEAQ. Trimming took 0 bases from V and 0 from J, leaving 12 bases between them. The CDR3 reads CASSLALSEGSYNEQFF. The CDR3 DNA reads TGTGCCAGCAGCTTAGCGCTATCGGAAGGCTCCTACAATGAGCAGTTCTTC.

This chain connects TRBV30 to TRBJ2-7; D may be TRBD1 (5 bases). Germline V gene lookup returns CDR1 GTSNPN and CDR2 SVGIG (reference sequence). The CDR3 spans 14 residues. The V end was cut by 3 bases, the J end by 2 bases, with 14 bases between. The CDR3 is CAWSPQPRAYEQYF. The CDR3 nucleotides read TGTGCCTGGAGCCCGCAGCCCAGGGCCTACGAGCAGTACTTC.

The chain combines TRBV7-2 with TRBJ1-3; D gene uncertain. The CDR3 is 14 residues long. From germline, CDR1 is SGHTA and CDR2 FQGNSA. The V and J ends lost 3 bases and 9 bases respectively, with 15 bases between them. The CDR3 DNA reads TGTGCCAGCAGCTTGCTCACGACCCGAAGCACCATATATTTT. Translating it yields CASSLLTTRSTIYF.

This chain uses TRBV19 with TRBJ1-2, with 10 bases matching TRBD1. V was clipped by 4 bases and J by 6 bases; unmatched bases: 5. The germline CDR1 and CDR2 sequences are LNHDA and SQIVND (reference sequence). The CDR3 extends over 14 amino acids. This CDR3 reads CASSRQGAQHGYTF. In nucleotides, the CDR3 is TGTGCCAGTAGTAGACAGGGGGCCCAGCATGGCTACACCTTC. Full variable domain (missing parts from reference TRBV19 and TRBJ1-2): DGGITQSPKYLFRKEGQNVTLSCEQNLNHDAMYWYRQDPGQGLRLIYYSQIVNDFQKGDIAEGYSVSREKKESFPLTVTSAQKNPTAFYLCASSRQGAQHGYTFGSGTRLTVV.

V and J are TRBV10-1 and TRBJ2-1; 7 positions match TRBD1. V lost 0 bases, J lost 3 bases, and 2 bases stayed unmatched. The germline V gene has CDR1 WNHNN and CDR2 SYGVQD (reference sequence). The CDR3 is made up of 15 amino acids. The CDR3 DNA follows: TGCGCCAGCAGTGAGTCGACAGGGTTCTACAATGAGCAGTTCTTC. This encodes CASSESTGFYNEQFF.

In its sample, this clone was seen once. This chain connects TRBV28 to TRBJ2-1; 13 bases line up with TRBD2. The CDR3 is made up of 20 amino acids. The trim removed 5 bases at V and 8 bases at J, leaving 21 bases unmatched. Germline assignment: CDR1 MDHEN and CDR2 SYDVKM. The CDR3 loop reads CASSPSRGGTSGRAGDEQFF. The CDR3 DNA reads as TGTGCCAGCAGTCCTTCCAGAGGGGGCACTAGCGGGAGGGCTGGGGATGAGCAGTTCTTC.

This chain connects TRBV7-8 to TRBJ1-4; D is uncertain. The CDR3 extends over 14 amino acids. From germline, CDR1 is SGHVS and CDR2 FQNEAQ. Deletions cut 5 bases from V and 4 bases from J, with 11 bases between. CDR3 sequence: CASSPTPHNEKLFF. The CDR3 DNA reads as TGTGCCAGCAGCCCAACACCACATAATGAAAAACTGTTTTTT.

The V gene is TRBV9, the J gene TRBJ2-3; 13 nucleotides line up with TRBD2. Germline V lookup: CDR1 SGDLS, CDR2 YYNGEE. V lost 3 bases, J lost 1 base, and 8 bases stayed unmatched. This CDR3 region has 18 residues. The CDR3 region is CASSGRLAGGYGTDTQYF. CDR3 coding DNA: TGTGCCAGCAGCGGAAGACTAGCGGGAGGATACGGCACAGATACGCAGTATTTT.

The chain recombines TRBV28 with TRBJ2-1, with 8 positions matching TRBD2. This CDR3 spans 17 amino acids. The junction had 15 bases not matched to a gene; V was cut back by 5 bases and J by 6 bases. Germline V gene lookup returns CDR1 MDHEN and CDR2 SYDVKM. Here the CDR3 DNA reads TGTGCCAGCAGTCCCGGACTAATAGCGGGATCTCGCAATGAGCAGTTCTTC. It is translated as CASSPGLIAGSRNEQFF.

This clone appeared a single time. The rearrangement uses TRBV27 and TRBJ1-5; 8 bases are a match to TRBD1. Germline V gives CDR1 MNHEY, CDR2 SMNVEV (reference sequence). CDR3 length: 15 amino acids. Germline trimming cut 4 bases from V and 6 bases from J; bases unmatched to any gene: 8. The CDR3 DNA reads TGTGCCAGCAGTTGGCGGTCACAGGGGGGTCAGCCCCAGCATTTT. The encoded protein is CASSWRSQGGQPQHF.